This TCR beta chain comes out of a study of CXCR3-negative and CXCR3-positive naive CD8 T cells. Overall study results and limits: Similar TRBV-TRBJ gene usage was seen in naive CXCR3-negative and CXCR3-positive cells, but not in memory cells. Naive subsets had comparable surface CD5; TCR strength was inferred from TRB CDR3 properties. CXCR3-positive naive cells carried more hydrophobic TRB CDR3s than CXCR3-negative naive cells did. Diversity ran similarly high across both naive subsets but far lower in memory CD8+ cells.

Details on this clonotype: Its antigen is not known.

Germline V gives CDR1 MGHDK, CDR2 SYGVNS. The CDR3 extends over 15 amino acids. Through 5' RACE with UMI labels, the TRB cDNA libraries were prepared. TCRdb reworked the 5' RACE reads into one entry per CDR3 protein, no DNA. In all, the sample yields under 110,000 distinct CDR3 sequences. The receptor comes from a human donor in good health. Some clones in this sample may be carry-over from other donors' samples. What was sequenced was naive CXCR3+ CD8+ T cells from blood. Subset indicated: CD45RO-CCR7+CD27+CD95- naive CD8+ T cells expressing CXCR3 (TNR3+). The chain couples TRBV25-1 to TRBJ2-7. The CDR3 reads CASTSRRGSAYEQYF.